This paragraph covers one T cell receptor (beta chain) sequence. Trimming took 5 bases from V and 2 from J, leaving 9 bases between them. Germline-derived CDR1 and CDR2 are SGHTA and FQGTGA. CDR3 length: 13 amino acids. The data were produced by immunoSEQ multiplex PCR, yet TCRdb's version contains in-frame clones alone and is incomplete. The sample lists some 250,000 clones; more than 75% were seen once. The data were obtained in a study of Ad26.COV2.S vaccination and SARS-CoV-2 variants. Study context: Intramuscular Ad26.COV2.S doses were given once or twice, 56 days apart.

As to treatment: about 20 received Ad26.COV2.S at low or high dose, single or two shots; roughly five received placebo; per-sample allocation not given. The samples date from day 63 after the first vaccine or placebo injection. The source of this sequence is a person aged 18 to 59 who received the Ad26.COV2.S COVID-19 vaccine or a placebo. The chain carries TRBV7-3 and TRBJ1-2; maybe TRBD1 (5 bases). Sequenced here: peripheral blood, sampled in a trial of Ad26.COV2.S vaccine versus placebo. The CDR3 DNA sequence: TGTGCCAGCAGCCCACAGGAGAACTATGGCTACACCTTC. Residues: CASSPQENYGYTF.